Reported below is one T cell receptor beta chain. The antigen remains undetermined. The data are from a study of cytomegalovirus exposure and HLA in healthy donors. Study-level points and caveats: The productive fraction for most TCR beta V segments was about 87% or about 30% in an earlier analysis.

The CDR3 covers 17 residues. The V segment lost 4 bases and the J segment 2 bases; nucleotides outside the gene matches: 3. In germline, CDR1 is LNHDA, CDR2 SQIVND (reference sequence). PCR primers comprised 60 Vbeta and 13 Jbeta primers. The method was immunoSEQ multiplex PCR; TCRdb's version includes in-frame clones alone and lacks a portion of them. Counted here are around 67,000 clones, roughly two thirds occurring once; the ten biggest clones make up 3% to 3.5%. The rearrangement links TRBV19 to TRBJ2-6; 12 positions match TRBD1. This receptor was obtained from a woman in her forties or fifties in good health and CMV-seronegative. Sequences were obtained from PBMCs. CDR3 sequence (DNA): TGTGCCAGTAGTAGGGGACAGGGGGCGCCTGGGGCCAACGTCCTGACTTTC. The encoded protein is CASSRGQGAPGANVLTF.